This T cell receptor (beta chain) was profiled in a study of cytomegalovirus exposure and HLA in healthy donors. The PCR contained 60 Vbeta and 13 Jbeta primers. The repertoire was sequenced with immunoSEQ multiplex PCR; TCRdb's copy has only in-frame clones and lacks some. The sample comprises about 170,000 clones, around four fifths of which are singletons, and more than 4% rests with the top ten. Study observations and caveats: Later analysis revealed greater clonal expansion in HLA-associated TCR beta chains than in equally common others.

Concerning this clone itself: Its specificity is not known.

The CDR3 runs to 20 residues. CDR1 and CDR2 from the germline V gene are SGHVS and FNYEAQ. The J segment lost 0 bases and the V segment lost 1 base, leaving 9 bases of the junction unmatched. This chain joins TRBV7-6 and TRBJ1-6, with 10 nucleotides matching TRBD1. This receptor was identified in a girl aged 10 to 17 in good health and CMV-seropositive. Specimen: PBMCs. The CDR3 DNA reads TGTGCCAGCAGCTTAGGTCCGGGACAGGGGTTAAGCTCCTATAATTCACCCCTCCACTTT. This translates into CASSLGPGQGLSSYNSPLHF.